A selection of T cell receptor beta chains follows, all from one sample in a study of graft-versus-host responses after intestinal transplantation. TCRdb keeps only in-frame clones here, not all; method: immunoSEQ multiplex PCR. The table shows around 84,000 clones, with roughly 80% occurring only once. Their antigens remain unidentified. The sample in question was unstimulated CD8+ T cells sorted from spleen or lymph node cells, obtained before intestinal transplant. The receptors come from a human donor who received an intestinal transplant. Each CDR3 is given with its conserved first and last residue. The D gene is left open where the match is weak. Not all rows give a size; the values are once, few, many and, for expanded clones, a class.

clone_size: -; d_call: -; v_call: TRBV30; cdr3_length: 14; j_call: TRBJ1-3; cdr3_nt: TGTGCCTGGAGCGGACAGAGCTCTGGAAACACCATATATTTT; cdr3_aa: CAWSGQSSGNTIYF
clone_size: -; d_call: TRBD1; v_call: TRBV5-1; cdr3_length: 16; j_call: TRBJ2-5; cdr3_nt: TGCGCCAGCAGCTTGGGGACAGGGCCGACGGAAGAGACCCAGTACTTC; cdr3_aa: CASSLGTGPTEETQYF
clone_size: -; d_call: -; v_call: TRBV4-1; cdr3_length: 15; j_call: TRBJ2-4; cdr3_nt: TGCGCCAGCAGCCAAGTGAGATGGGCCAAAAACATTCAGTACTTC; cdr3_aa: CASSQVRWAKNIQYF
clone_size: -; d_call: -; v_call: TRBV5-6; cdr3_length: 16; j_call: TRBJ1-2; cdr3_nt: TGTGCCAGCAGCTTGATCCAGACTTTTCTTAACTATGGCTACACCTTC; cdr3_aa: CASSLIQTFLNYGYTF
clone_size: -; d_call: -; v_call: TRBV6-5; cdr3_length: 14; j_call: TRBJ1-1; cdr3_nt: TGTGCCAGCACTTACCTCCAGGGTGGCACTGAAGCTTTCTTT; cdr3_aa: CASTYLQGGTEAFF
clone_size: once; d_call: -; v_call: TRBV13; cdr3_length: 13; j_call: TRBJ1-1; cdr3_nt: TGTGCCAGCAGCCAACAGGGGAACACTGAAGCTTTCTTT; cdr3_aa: CASSQQGNTEAFF
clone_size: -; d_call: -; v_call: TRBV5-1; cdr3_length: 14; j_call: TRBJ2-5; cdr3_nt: TGCGCCAGCAGCTTGGGCGAAGGGAAAGAGACCCAGTACTTC; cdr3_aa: CASSLGEGKETQYF
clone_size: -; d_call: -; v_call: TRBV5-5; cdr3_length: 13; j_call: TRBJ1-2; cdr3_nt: TGTGCCAGCAGCTTGGGCCCGCCCCGGGGCTACACCTTC; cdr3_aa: CASSLGPPRGYTF
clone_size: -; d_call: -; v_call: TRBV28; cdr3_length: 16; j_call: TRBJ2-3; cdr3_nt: TGTGCCAGCAGTTATCGAGGGAGGACGAGCACAGATACGCAGTATTTT; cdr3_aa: CASSYRGRTSTDTQYF
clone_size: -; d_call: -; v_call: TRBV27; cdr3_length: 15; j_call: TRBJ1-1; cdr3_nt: TGTGCCAGCAGTCCTCCGGGACGCTGGAACACTGAAGCTTTCTTT; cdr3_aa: CASSPPGRWNTEAFF
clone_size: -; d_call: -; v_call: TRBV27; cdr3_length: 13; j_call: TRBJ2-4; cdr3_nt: TGTGCCAGCAGTTTCGGCGTTCAGGGCATTCAGTACTTC; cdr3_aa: CASSFGVQGIQYF
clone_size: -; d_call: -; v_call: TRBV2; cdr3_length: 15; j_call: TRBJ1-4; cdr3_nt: TGTGCCAGCAGTGAAGGGCAGGGGACTAATGAAAAACTGTTTTTT; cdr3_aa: CASSEGQGTNEKLFF
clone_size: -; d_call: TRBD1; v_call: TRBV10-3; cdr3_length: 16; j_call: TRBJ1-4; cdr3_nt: TGTGCCATCAGTGAGTCCCAGGGGGCGACTAATGAAAAACTGTTTTTT; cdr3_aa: CAISESQGATNEKLFF
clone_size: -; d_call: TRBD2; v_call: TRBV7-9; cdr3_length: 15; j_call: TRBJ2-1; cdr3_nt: TGTGCCAGCAGCCCCGCTAGCGGGGGGGTGGTTGAGCAGTTCTTC; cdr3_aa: CASSPASGGVVEQFF
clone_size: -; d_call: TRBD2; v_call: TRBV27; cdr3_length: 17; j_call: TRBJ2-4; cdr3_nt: TGTGCCAGCAGTGGGACTAGCGGGAGGATAGCCAAAAACATTCAGTACTTC; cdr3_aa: CASSGTSGRIAKNIQYF
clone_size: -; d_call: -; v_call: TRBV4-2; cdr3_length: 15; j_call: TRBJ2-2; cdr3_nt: TGTGCCAGCAGCCAAGTGAGGATGGCGACCGGGGAGCTGTTTTTT; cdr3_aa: CASSQVRMATGELFF
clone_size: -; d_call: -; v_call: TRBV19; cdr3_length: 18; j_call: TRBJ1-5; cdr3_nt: TGTGCCAGTAGTATAGAACCAGAAGGGGCGACCTTTTTTCAGCCCCAGCATTTT; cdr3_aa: CASSIEPEGATFFQPQHF
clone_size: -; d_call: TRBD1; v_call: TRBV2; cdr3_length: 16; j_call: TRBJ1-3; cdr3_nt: TGTGCCAGCAGTGGTACCGACAGGGACTCTGGAAACACCATATATTTT; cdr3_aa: CASSGTDRDSGNTIYF
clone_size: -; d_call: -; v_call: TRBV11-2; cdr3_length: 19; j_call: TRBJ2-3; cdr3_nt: TGTGCCAGCAGCTTGACAGGGACCTCGACTAGCTCTCACACAGATACGCAGTATTTT; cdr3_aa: CASSLTGTSTSSHTDTQYF
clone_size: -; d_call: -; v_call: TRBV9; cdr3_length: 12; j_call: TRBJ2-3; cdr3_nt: TGTGCCAGCAGCGCCAGCACGGATACGCAGTATTTT; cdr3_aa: CASSASTDTQYF
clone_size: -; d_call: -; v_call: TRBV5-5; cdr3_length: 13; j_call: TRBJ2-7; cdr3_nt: TGTGCCAGCAGTTCTCGGCTTCCCTACGAGCAGTACTTC; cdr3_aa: CASSSRLPYEQYF
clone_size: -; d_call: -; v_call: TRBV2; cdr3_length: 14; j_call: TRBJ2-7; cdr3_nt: TGTGCCAGCAGTGATCAAGGGGTCGCGAGCGAGCAGTACTTC; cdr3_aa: CASSDQGVASEQYF
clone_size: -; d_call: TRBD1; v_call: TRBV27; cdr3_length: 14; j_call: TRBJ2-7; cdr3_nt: TGTGCCAGCAGTTACTTCACAGGGGGCTACGAGCAGTACTTC; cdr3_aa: CASSYFTGGYEQYF